The clone carrying this T cell receptor beta chain was observed a single time. The germline V gene has CDR1 SGHTA and CDR2 FQGNSA. Losses at the gene ends were 2 bases for V and 16 bases for J; bases not matched to a gene: 14. CDR3 length: 15 residues. This sample was included in a study of blood T cell repertoires in COVID-19. Produced via immunoSEQ multiplex PCR; TCRdb's table is partial and in-frame only. The repertoire consists of over 200,000 clones, with approximately 92% occurring once and the leading ten covering just over 2.5%. The V call is TRBV7-2, the J call TRBJ2-1, with 10 nucleotides matching TRBD2. The sequence was collected from a person aged 18-29 years with COVID-19, enrolled during active disease. Sequencing was carried out using peripheral blood. The CDR3: CASSLKYWLAGVIFF. In DNA form, the CDR3 reads TGTGCCAGCAGCTTAAAGTATTGGCTAGCGGGAGTAATATTCTTC.